A single sample is the source of the 18 T cell receptor beta chains below, sequenced in a study of regulatory T cells in long-lasting Graves disease (dated by TCRdb to 2020 to 2022). Preparation of the library involved multiplex PCR. These reads were obtained on an Illumina HiSeq 4000. TCR beta libraries were built with iRepertoire HTBI primers and Arm-PCR amplification of CDR3 regions. Using fastp trimming at Q25 and MiXCR clonotype assembly, TCRdb reanalyzed the public sequencing data and kept in-frame beta chains. Rows are combined by CDR3 protein, so each entry shows the most common genes and DNA. The sample table lists 550,000 to 650,000 distinct CDR3 sequences, approximately 16% of them with a count of one. Jointly, the top ten make up more than 10% of the sample. What this sample's time point label stands for: newly diagnosed GD, antithyroid drugs for less than 3 months. For both TCR sequencing and RNA sequencing, RNA was extracted from PBMCs using TRIzol.

These records were also assigned to another study, of T cells in Graves' hyperthyroidism and ophthalmopathy.

This sample comprised peripheral blood mononuclear cells (PBMCs), obtained at new diagnosis, from a patient treated with antithyroid drugs. These receptors originate from a man between 18 and 29 years old with Graves disease. Donor details come from another sample of the same person, matched by shared clones.

This clonotype was seen a handful of times. The CDR3 protein is CASSRIIQGSYEQYF. The CDR3 region has the DNA TGTGCCAGCAGCCGAATAATACAGGGCTCCTACGAGCAGTACTTC. The rearrangement links TRBV7-9 to TRBJ2-7; tentatively, D is TRBD1 (6 bases). This CDR3 has 15 amino acids. V was pared by 5 bases and J by 0 bases, with 14 bases between. The germline V gene has CDR1 SEHNR and CDR2 FQNEAQ (reference sequence).

This clonotype was recorded a few times. The rearrangement uses TRBV27 and TRBJ2-7; tentatively, D is TRBD2 (5 bases). In germline, CDR1 is MNHEY, CDR2 SMNVEV (reference sequence). The length of the CDR3 is 15 residues. V dropped 5 bases and J dropped 0 bases, with 14 bases sitting between them. In DNA, the CDR3 is TGTGCCAGCAGTGTAAATCCCGGGAACTCCTACGAGCAGTACTTC. It yields the protein CASSVNPGNSYEQYF.

In its sample, this clonotype was seen many times. The rearrangement uses TRBV20-1 and TRBJ2-1; 13 nucleotides agree with TRBD2. J was trimmed by 2 bases and V by 5 bases; bases with no gene match: 3. The CDR3 has 15 amino acids. In germline, CDR1 is DFQATT, CDR2 SNEGSKA (reference sequence). This CDR3 reads CSARGLAGAYNEQFF. As DNA, the CDR3 is TGCAGTGCTCGTGGACTAGCGGGAGCCTACAATGAGCAGTTCTTC.

This clonotype was seen at least ten times. The CDR3 here is CASSPQRTSYEQFF. The DNA for the CDR3 is TGTGCCAGCTCACCACAAAGGACTAGCTATGAGCAGTTCTTC. The chain uses TRBV18 and TRBJ2-1, with 8 bases lining up with TRBD2. V shed 1 base, J shed 8 bases, and the junction held 4 bases outside the gene matches. Germline CDR1 and CDR2: KGHSH and LQKENI. The CDR3 is made up of 14 amino acids.

As for this clonotype: A junction end diverges from the germline sequence, so it may reflect a read error. The chain links TRBV7-7 to TRBJ2-5; 7 bases line up with TRBD2. CDR3 size: 13 residues. CDR1 and CDR2 from the germline V gene are SSHAT and FNYEAQ (reference sequence). The CDR3 nucleotides read TGTGCTAGCAGCGGGATACGTGGAGAGACCCAGTACTTC. Its translation is CASSGIRGETQYF.

This clonotype showed up many times. For the CDR3, the DNA is TGCAGTGCTGAGACTCTAGCGGGGGGCACAGATACGCAGTATTTT. Translation gives CSAETLAGGTDTQYF. This chain joins TRBV20-1 and TRBJ2-3; 10 bases fit TRBD2. CDR1 DFQATT and CDR2 SNEGSKA come from the germline V gene (reference sequence). CDR3 length equals 15 residues. The ends lost 5 bases at V and 1 base at J; junction bases unmatched: 6.

This clonotype was counted only a few times. V is TRBV6-2 or TRBV6-3 and J is TRBJ1-5; tentatively, D is TRBD1 (5 bases). The germline V gene encodes CDR1 MNHEY and CDR2 SVGEGT. Trimming took off 5 bases at V and 6 bases at J, with 11 bases between the two ends. The CDR3 covers 13 residues. In DNA form, the CDR3 reads TGTGCCAGCAGTACTGGGACCTTTCAGCCCCAGCATTTT. Translated: CASSTGTFQPQHF.

This chain connects TRBV2 to TRBJ1-5; D not resolved. The CDR3 has 14 residues. Germline V gene lookup returns CDR1 SNHLY and CDR2 FYNNEI. V was trimmed by 0 bases and J by 1 base, leaving 4 bases between them. Written as DNA, the CDR3 is TGTGCCAGCAGTGAAGCGCGAAGCAATCAGCCCCAGCATTTT. It is translated as CASSEARSNQPQHF.

The CDR3 reads CASSMGQLEAFF. CDR3 in DNA: TGTGCCAGTAGTATGGGACAGCTTGAAGCTTTCTTT. This chain links TRBV19 with TRBJ1-1; 7 bases align to TRBD1. The germline V gene has CDR1 LNHDA and CDR2 SQIVND (reference sequence). This CDR3 has 12 residues. V gave up 3 bases and J gave up 7 bases; unmatched junction bases: 2.

The chain has TRBV5-1 and TRBJ1-4; weak D call: TRBD1 (5 bases). Germline V gene lookup returns CDR1 SGHRS and CDR2 YFSETQ. Trimming removed 6 bases from V and 3 bases from J, with 15 bases in between. CDR3 size: 15 residues. In DNA form, the CDR3 reads TGCGCCAGCACCTCTGGGGGGGGTCCTAATGAAAAACTGTTTTTT. Protein product: CASTSGGGPNEKLFF.

Ten or more counts support this clonotype. The chain uses TRBV5-1 and TRBJ2-1; D is unclear. With 4 bases removed from V and 0 bases from J, the gap between germline ends came to 11 bases. Germline CDR1 SGHRS, CDR2 YFSETQ. This CDR3 contains 15 residues. CDR3 nucleotide sequence: TGCGCCAGCAGCCCCAGCTCGAACTCCTACAATGAGCAGTTCTTC. Residues: CASSPSSNSYNEQFF.

This clonotype was counted at least ten times. V gene TRBV12-3 or TRBV12-4 combines with J gene TRBJ2-5; TRBD1 matches 9 bases. V dropped 6 bases and J dropped 6; count of bases not matched to a gene: 5. This CDR3 has 13 residues. The DNA for the CDR3 is TGTGCCAGCAGGGGGACAGGGACACAGACCCAGTACTTC. Encoded protein: CASRGTGTQTQYF.

The chain couples TRBV6-1 to TRBJ2-1; D assignment may be TRBD1 or TRBD2 (5 bases each). The CDR3 runs 14 residues. Per germline, CDR1 MNHNS and CDR2 SASEGT. V lost 5 bases and J lost 11, with 19 bases in between. The chain's CDR3 is CASSFLLPGTQQFF. The DNA of the CDR3 is TGTGCCAGCAGTTTCTTATTACCCGGGACCCAGCAGTTCTTC.

This clonotype was observed many times. The V and J genes are TRBV27 and TRBJ1-2, with 7 bases that match TRBD1. The length of the CDR3 is 15 residues. Germline V CDR1 and CDR2: MNHEY, SMNVEV (reference sequence). V was clipped by 5 bases and J by 7 bases; unmatched bases: 13. As DNA, the CDR3 is TGTGCCAGCAGTAAAGCGCTCGGACAGGCCTCTGGCTACACCTTC. It codes for CASSKALGQASGYTF.

There are many counts of this clonotype. CDR3 residues: CASSLGQGNYNSPLHF. In DNA, the CDR3 is TGTGCCAGCAGCTTAGGACAGGGGAACTATAATTCACCCCTCCACTTT. The V and J genes are TRBV13 and TRBJ1-6; TRBD1 agrees at 7 bases. The CDR3 spans 16 residues. Germline assignment: CDR1 PRHDT and CDR2 FYEKMQ (reference sequence). Unmatched junction bases numbered 2, after V lost 0 bases and J lost 3 bases.

In this sample, this clonotype turned up a few times. CDR3: CAISEMTGNEQFF. CDR3 sequence (DNA): TGTGCCATCAGTGAGATGACTGGGAATGAGCAGTTCTTC. This sequence joins TRBV10-3 and TRBJ2-1; D is unclear. Germline lookup yields CDR1 ENHRY and CDR2 SYGVKD. The CDR3 length is 13 residues. V lost 2 bases and J lost 7, with 9 bases in between.

The chain links TRBV6-2 or TRBV6-3 to TRBJ2-2, with D perhaps TRBD2 (6 bases). V was clipped by 6 bases and J by 4 bases, with 12 bases between them. The CDR3 contains 14 residues. The V gene's germline CDR1 is MNHEY and CDR2 SVGEGT. CDR3 sequence reads: CASRDGTFTGELFF. In DNA, the CDR3 is TGTGCCAGCAGAGACGGGACTTTCACCGGGGAGCTGTTTTTT.

This clonotype came up a few times. V and J are TRBV6-2 or TRBV6-3 and TRBJ1-3; no clear D. Germline V CDR1 and CDR2: MNHEY, SVGEGT. The V and J ends lost 5 bases and 3 bases respectively, with 14 bases between them. The CDR3 runs to 15 residues. CDR3 sequence (DNA): TGTGCCAGCAGTCCCCGGTCGGGAAGTGGAAACACCATATATTTT. Translated, it gives CASSPRSGSGNTIYF.